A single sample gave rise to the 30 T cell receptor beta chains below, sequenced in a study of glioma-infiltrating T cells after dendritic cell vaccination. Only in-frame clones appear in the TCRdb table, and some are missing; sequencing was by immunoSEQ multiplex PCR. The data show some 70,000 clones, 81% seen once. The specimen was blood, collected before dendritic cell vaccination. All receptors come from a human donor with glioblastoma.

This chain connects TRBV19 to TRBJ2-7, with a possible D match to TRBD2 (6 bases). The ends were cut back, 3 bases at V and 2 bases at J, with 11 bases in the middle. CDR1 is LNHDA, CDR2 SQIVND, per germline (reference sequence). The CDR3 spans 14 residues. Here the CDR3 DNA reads TGTGCCAGTAGTATTAGGGACTCGCCCTACGAGCAGTACTTC. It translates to CASSIRDSPYEQYF.

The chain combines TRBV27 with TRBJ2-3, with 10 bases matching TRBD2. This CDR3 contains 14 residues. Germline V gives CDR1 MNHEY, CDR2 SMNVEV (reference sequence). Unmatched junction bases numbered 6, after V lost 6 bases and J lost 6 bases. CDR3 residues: CASRRSGGWDTQYF. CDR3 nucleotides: TGTGCCAGCAGACGTAGCGGGGGGTGGGATACGCAGTATTTT.

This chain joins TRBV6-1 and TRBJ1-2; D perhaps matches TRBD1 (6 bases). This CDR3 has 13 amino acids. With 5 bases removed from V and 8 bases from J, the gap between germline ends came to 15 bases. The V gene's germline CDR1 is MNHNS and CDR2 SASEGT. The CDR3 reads CASSTGGLRGYTF. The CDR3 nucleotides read TGTGCCAGCAGTACCGGGGGGCTTAGAGGCTACACCTTC.

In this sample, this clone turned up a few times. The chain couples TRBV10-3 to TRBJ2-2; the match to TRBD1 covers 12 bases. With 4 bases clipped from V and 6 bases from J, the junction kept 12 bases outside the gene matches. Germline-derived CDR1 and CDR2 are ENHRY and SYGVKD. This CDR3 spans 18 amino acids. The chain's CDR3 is CAISVTGQGASRPGELFF. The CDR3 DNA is TGTGCCATCAGTGTAACGGGACAGGGGGCGTCTCGTCCCGGGGAGCTGTTTTTT.

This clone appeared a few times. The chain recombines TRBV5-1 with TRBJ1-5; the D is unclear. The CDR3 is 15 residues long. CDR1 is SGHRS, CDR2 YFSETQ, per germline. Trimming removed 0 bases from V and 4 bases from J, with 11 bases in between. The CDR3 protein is CASSLGMGSNQPQHF. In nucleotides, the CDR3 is TGCGCCAGCAGCTTGGGTATGGGGAGTAATCAGCCCCAGCATTTT.

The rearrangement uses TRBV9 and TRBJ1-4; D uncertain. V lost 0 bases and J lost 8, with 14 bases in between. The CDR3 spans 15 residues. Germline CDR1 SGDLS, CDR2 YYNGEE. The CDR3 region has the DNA TGTGCCAGCAGCGTAGGCCAGGATCCGGGGGAAAAACTGTTTTTT. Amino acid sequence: CASSVGQDPGEKLFF.

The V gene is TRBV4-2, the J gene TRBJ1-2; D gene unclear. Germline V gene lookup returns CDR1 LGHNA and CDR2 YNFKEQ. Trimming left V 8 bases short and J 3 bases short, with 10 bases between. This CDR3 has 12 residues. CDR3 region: CASGEGYYGYTF. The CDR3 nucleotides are TGTGCCAGCGGGGAGGGCTACTATGGCTACACCTTC.

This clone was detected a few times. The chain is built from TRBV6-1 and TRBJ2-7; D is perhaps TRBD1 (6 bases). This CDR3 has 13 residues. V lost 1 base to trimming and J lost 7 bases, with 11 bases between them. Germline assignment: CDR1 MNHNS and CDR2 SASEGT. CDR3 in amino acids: CASSEGGQREQYF. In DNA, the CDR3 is TGTGCCAGCAGTGAAGGGGGGCAGCGGGAGCAGTACTTC.

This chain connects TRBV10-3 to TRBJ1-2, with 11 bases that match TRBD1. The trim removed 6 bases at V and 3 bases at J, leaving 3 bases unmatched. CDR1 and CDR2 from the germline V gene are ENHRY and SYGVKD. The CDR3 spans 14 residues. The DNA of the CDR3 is TGTGCCATCAGGGGGGACAGGGGGGACTATGGCTACACCTTC. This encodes CAIRGDRGDYGYTF.

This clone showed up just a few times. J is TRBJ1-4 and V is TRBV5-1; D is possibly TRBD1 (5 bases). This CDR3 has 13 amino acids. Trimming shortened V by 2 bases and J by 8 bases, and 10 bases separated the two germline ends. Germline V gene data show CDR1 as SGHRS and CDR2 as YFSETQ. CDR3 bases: TGCGCCAGCAGCTTAAGGGGTGAAGAAAAACTGTTTTTT. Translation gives CASSLRGEEKLFF.

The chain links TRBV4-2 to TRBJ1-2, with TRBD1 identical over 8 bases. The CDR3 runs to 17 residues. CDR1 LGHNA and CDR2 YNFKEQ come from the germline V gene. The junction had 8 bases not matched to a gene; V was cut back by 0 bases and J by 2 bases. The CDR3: CASSQDRGQEGNYGYTF. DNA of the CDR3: TGTGCCAGCAGCCAAGATAGGGGACAGGAAGGAAACTATGGCTACACCTTC.

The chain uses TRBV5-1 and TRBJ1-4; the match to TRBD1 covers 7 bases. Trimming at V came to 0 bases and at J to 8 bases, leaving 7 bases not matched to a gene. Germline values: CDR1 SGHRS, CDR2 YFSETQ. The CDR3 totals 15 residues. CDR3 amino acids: CASSLAGTDGEKLFF. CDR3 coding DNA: TGCGCCAGCAGCTTGGCCGGGACAGACGGGGAAAAACTGTTTTTT.

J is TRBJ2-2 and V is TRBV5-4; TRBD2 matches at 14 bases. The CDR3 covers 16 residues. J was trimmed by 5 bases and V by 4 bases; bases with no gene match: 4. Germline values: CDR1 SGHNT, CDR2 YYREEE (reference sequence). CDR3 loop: CASSPGLAGGTGELFF. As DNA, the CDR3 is TGTGCCAGCAGCCCTGGACTAGCGGGGGGTACCGGGGAGCTGTTTTTT.

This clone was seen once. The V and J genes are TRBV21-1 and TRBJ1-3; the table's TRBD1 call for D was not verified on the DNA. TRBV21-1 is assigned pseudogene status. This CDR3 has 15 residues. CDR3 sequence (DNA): TGTGCCAGCAGCAAAGGGGCAGTCTCTGGAAACACCATATATTTT. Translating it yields CASSKGAVSGNTIYF.

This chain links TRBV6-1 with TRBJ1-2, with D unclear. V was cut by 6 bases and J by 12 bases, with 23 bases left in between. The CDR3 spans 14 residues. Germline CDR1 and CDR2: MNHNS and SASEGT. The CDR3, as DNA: TGTGCCAGCAGGTCCGGCGGGCAGGCATGGGTCGACACCTTC. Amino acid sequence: CASRSGGQAWVDTF.

CDR3 DNA: TGTGCCAGCAGCCTGACAGGGCGACACTATGGCTACACCTTC. Residues: CASSLTGRHYGYTF. The genes are TRBV6-5 and TRBJ1-2; 7 bases fit TRBD1. The trim removed 6 bases at V and 3 bases at J, leaving 7 bases unmatched. Germline V gives CDR1 MNHEY, CDR2 SVGAGI. The CDR3 extends over 14 amino acids.

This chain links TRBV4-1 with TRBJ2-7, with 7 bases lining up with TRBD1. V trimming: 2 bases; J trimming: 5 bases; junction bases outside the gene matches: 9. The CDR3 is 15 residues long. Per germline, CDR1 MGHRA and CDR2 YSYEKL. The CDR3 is CASSQPNRGRNEQYF. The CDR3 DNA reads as TGCGCCAGCAGCCAACCTAACAGGGGAAGGAACGAGCAGTACTTC.

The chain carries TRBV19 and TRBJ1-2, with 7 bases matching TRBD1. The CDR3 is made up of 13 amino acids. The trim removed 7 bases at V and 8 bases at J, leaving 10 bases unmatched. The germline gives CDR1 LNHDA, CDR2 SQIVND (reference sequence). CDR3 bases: TGTGCCAGTACCACCATGTACAGGGGCGGCTACACCTTC. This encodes CASTTMYRGGYTF.

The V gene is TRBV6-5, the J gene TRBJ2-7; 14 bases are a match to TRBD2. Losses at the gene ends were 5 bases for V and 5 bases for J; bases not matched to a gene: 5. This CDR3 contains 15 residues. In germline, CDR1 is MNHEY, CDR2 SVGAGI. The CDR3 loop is CASSKTSGGADEQYF. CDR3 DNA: TGTGCCAGCAGTAAGACTAGCGGGGGGGCCGACGAGCAGTACTTC.

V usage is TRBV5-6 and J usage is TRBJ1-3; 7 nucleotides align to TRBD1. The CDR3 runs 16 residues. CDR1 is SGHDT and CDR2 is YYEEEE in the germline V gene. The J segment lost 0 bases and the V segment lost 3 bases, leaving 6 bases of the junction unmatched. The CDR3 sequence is CASSYRDSSSGNTIYF. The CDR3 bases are TGTGCCAGCAGCTATCGGGACAGCAGCTCTGGAAACACCATATATTTT.

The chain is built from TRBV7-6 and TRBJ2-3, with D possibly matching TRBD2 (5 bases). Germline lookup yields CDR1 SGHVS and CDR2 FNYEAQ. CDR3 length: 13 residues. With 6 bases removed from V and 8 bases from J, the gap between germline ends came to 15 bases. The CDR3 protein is CASSFGIEGTQYF. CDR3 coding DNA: TGTGCCAGCAGTTTTGGGATAGAGGGTACGCAGTATTTT.

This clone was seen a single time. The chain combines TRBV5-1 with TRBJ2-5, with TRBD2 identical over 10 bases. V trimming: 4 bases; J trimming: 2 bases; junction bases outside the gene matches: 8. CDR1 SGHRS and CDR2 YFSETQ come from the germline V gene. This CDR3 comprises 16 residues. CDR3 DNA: TGCGCCAGCAGCGCCGGGCAACTAGCGGGACAAGAGACCCAGTACTTC. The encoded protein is CASSAGQLAGQETQYF.

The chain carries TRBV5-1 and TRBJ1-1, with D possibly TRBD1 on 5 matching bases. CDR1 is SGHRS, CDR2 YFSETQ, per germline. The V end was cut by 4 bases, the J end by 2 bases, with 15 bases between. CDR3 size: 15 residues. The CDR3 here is CASSPGDTGNTEAFF. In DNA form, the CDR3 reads TGCGCCAGCAGCCCCGGTGATACAGGCAACACTGAAGCTTTCTTT.

CDR3 sequence: CASSLEQYQETQYF. The CDR3 DNA reads TGTGCCAGCAGCTTGGAACAGTACCAAGAGACCCAGTACTTC. The chain links TRBV5-6 to TRBJ2-5; D is uncertain. Per the germline V gene, CDR1 is SGHDT and CDR2 is YYEEEE. V gave up 0 bases and J gave up 0 bases, with 6 bases separating them. This CDR3 region has 14 residues.

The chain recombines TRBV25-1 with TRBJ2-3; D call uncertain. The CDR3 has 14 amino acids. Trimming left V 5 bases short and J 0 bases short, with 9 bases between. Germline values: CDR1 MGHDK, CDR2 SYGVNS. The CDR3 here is CASSRVHSTDTQYF. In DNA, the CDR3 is TGTGCCAGCAGTCGAGTCCATAGCACAGATACGCAGTATTTT.

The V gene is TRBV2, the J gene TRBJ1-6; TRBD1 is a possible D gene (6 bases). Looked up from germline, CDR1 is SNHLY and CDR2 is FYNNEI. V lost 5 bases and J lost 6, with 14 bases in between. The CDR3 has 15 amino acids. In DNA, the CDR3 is TGTGCCAGCAGTCGGACAGACAACGGTAATTCACCCCTCCACTTT. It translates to CASSRTDNGNSPLHF. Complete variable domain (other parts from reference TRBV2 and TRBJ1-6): EPEVTQTPSHQVTQMGQEVILRCVPISNHLYFYWYRQILGQKVEFLVSFYNNEISEKSEIFDDQFSVERPDGSNFTLKIRSTKLEDSAMYFCASSRTDNGNSPLHFGNGTRLTVT.

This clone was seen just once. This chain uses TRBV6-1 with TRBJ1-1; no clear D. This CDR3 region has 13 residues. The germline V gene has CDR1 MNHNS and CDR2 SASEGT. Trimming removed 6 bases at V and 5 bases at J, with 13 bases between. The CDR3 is CASSDVWETEAFF. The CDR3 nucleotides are TGTGCCAGCAGCGACGTCTGGGAGACTGAAGCTTTCTTT.

The CDR3 bases are TGCGCCAGCAGCCGGTTAACAGGGGGCAATCAGCCCCAGCATTTT. Protein: CASSRLTGGNQPQHF. The gene calls are TRBV4-1 and TRBJ1-5, with 7 nucleotides matching TRBD1. This CDR3 spans 15 amino acids. The junction had 5 bases not matched to a gene; V was cut back by 4 bases and J by 2 bases. Germline-derived CDR1 and CDR2 are MGHRA and YSYEKL.

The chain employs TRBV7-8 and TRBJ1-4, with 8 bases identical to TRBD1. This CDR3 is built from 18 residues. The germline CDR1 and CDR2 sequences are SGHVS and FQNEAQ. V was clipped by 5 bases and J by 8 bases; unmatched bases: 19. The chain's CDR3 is CASSRSGTGVIGEEKLFF. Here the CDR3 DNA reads TGTGCCAGCAGCAGATCCGGGACAGGTGTAATAGGAGAAGAAAAACTGTTTTTT.

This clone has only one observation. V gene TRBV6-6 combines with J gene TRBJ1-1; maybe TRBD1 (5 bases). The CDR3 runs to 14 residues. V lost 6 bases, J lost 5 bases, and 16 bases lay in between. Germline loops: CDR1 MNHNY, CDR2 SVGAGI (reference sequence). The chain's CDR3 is CASSLGGLGTEAFF. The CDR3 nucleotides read TGTGCCAGCAGCCTCGGGGGACTGGGGACTGAAGCTTTCTTT.